Following are 2 T cell receptor beta chains from one sample sequenced in a study of pediatric ulcerative colitis. Method: immunoSEQ multiplex PCR; TCRdb's copy keeps in-frame clones and lacks some. The table includes some 10,000 clones, approximately 85% detected once. Rectal tissue came from one to two pinch biopsies taken at colonoscopy. The material sequenced was gut tissue. Source of these receptors: a girl aged 10-17 years who was a control in a study of pediatric ulcerative colitis.

This rearrangement joins TRBV6-1 to TRBJ2-1, with a possible D match to TRBD2 (6 bases). The germline gives CDR1 MNHNS, CDR2 SASEGT. The CDR3 is 14 residues long. V was trimmed by 4 bases and J by 3 bases, leaving 10 bases between them. Here the CDR3 DNA reads TGTGCCAGCAGTGTAGGCGGGAACTACAATGAGCAGTTCTTC. Its protein product is CASSVGGNYNEQFF.

The V and J genes are TRBV29-1 and TRBJ2-5; 8 nucleotides agree with TRBD1. Trimming at V came to 6 bases and at J to 1 base, leaving 4 bases not matched to a gene. The CDR3 is made up of 13 amino acids. Germline V lookup: CDR1 SQVTM, CDR2 ANQGSEA. The CDR3 DNA sequence: TGCAGCGTAACGGGACAGGCCCAAGAGACCCAGTACTTC. This gives the protein CSVTGQAQETQYF. Combining the CDR3 with reference TRBV29-1 and TRBJ2-5 gives the whole variable domain SAVISQKPSRDICQRGTSLTIQCQVDSQVTMMFWYRQQPGQSLTLIATANQGSEATYESGFVIDKFPISRPNLTFSTLTVSNMSPEDSSIYLCSVTGQAQETQYFGPGTRLLVL.